The rows below give T cell receptor beta chains drawn from one sample of a study of response to subunit inactivated influenza vaccine. TCRdb reprocessed the RT-PCR reads via MiXCR and lists one record per CDR3 protein. The table has about 520,000 distinct CDR3 sequences, roughly 7.6% seen once. The source was PBMCs from blood, collected roughly 24 months after vaccination. The receptors were sampled from a man in his fifties or sixties who received an inactivated influenza vaccine. The CDR3 runs from the conserved cysteine through the conserved F or W. A D gene is named only where the DNA matches it firmly. For some rows the clone size is stated as once, few or many, or as a class when expanded; others skip it.

V	J	size	D	CDR3	DNA
TRBV19	TRBJ2-7	many	.	CASKRGPSSYEQYF	TGTGCCAGCAAAAGGGGCCCTAGCTCCTACGAGCAGTACTTC
TRBV2	TRBJ2-3	few	TRBD2	CASSRRTSGYTDTQYF	TGTGCCAGCAGCCGGAGGACTAGCGGATACACAGATACGCAGTATTTT
TRBV20-1	TRBJ2-5	few	TRBD1	CSAHTGAGETQYF	TGCAGTGCACATACAGGGGCTGGGGAGACCCAGTACTTC
TRBV20-1	TRBJ2-5	many	.	CSARSVWGEETQYF	TGCAGTGCTAGGTCGGTATGGGGAGAAGAGACCCAGTACTTC
TRBV3-1	TRBJ1-1	.	.	CASSQDYPGGGAFF	TGTGCCAGCAGCCAAGATTACCCCGGAGGGGGAGCTTTCTTT
TRBV6-1	TRBJ1-5	.	TRBD1	CATTGTAMNQPQHF	TGTGCCACCACGGGGACAGCCATGAATCAGCCCCAGCATTTT
TRBV4-3	TRBJ1-4	many	.	CASSQDWETNEKLFF	TGCGCCAGCAGCCAAGATTGGGAAACTAATGAAAAACTGTTTTTT
TRBV29-1	TRBJ2-1	many	TRBD2	CSVGKPVLAGVYNEQFF	TGCAGCGTTGGAAAACCTGTCCTAGCGGGAGTTTACAATGAGCAGTTCTTC
TRBV6-1	TRBJ2-7	few	TRBD1	CASSKETGQIYEQYF	TGTGCCAGCAGTAAGGAAACGGGACAGATCTACGAGCAGTACTTC
TRBV5-1	TRBJ2-1	few	.	CASSLFPGAYTYNEQFF	TGCGCCAGCAGCTTGTTCCCCGGGGCCTACACCTACAATGAGCAGTTCTTC
TRBV28	TRBJ1-4	.	.	CASSFDGEKLFF	TGTGCCAGCAGTTTTGACGGCGAAAAACTGTTTTTT
TRBV5-1	TRBJ2-4	.	.	CASSSNLNIQYF	TGCGCCAGCAGCTCTAACCTCAACATTCAGTACTTC
TRBV5-1	TRBJ2-2	.	TRBD1	CASSMQTGGTNTGELFF	TGCGCCAGCAGCATGCAGACAGGGGGCACGAACACCGGGGAGCTGTTTTTT
TRBV25-1	TRBJ2-5	.	.	CASSEPGFGETQYF	TGTGCCAGCAGTGAACCGGGGTTTGGAGAGACCCAGTACTTC
TRBV7-2	TRBJ2-1	many	.	CASSLASDLKYNEQFF	TGTGCCAGCAGCTTAGCTTCAGACTTAAAGTACAATGAGCAGTTCTTC
TRBV12-3/TRBV12-4	TRBJ1-6	few	.	CASSDTGNSPLHF	TGTGCCAGCAGTGACACAGGGAATTCACCCCTCCACTTT
TRBV4-3	TRBJ2-4	many	.	CASSQEWRRGAAKNIQYF	TGCGCCAGCAGCCAAGAATGGAGGCGGGGCGCAGCCAAAAACATTCAGTACTTC
TRBV5-6	TRBJ2-2	.	.	CASIIRRPELNTGELFF	TGTGCCAGCATCATTAGGAGACCAGAATTGAACACCGGGGAGCTGTTTTTT
TRBV6-2/TRBV6-3	TRBJ1-2	.	.	CASSLYGQRNGYTF	TGTGCCAGCAGCCTCTACGGACAAAGGAATGGCTACACCTTC
TRBV4-3	TRBJ1-3	few	.	CASSQVGTGGNTIYF	TGCGCCAGCAGCCAAGTTGGTACAGGCGGAAACACCATATATTTT
TRBV20-1	TRBJ1-5	many	.	CSATNNQPQHF	TGCAGTGCTACCAATAATCAGCCCCAGCATTTT
TRBV4-3	TRBJ2-2	few	TRBD2	CASSQDYPGLAGGPGELFF	TGCGCCAGCAGCCAAGATTATCCGGGACTAGCGGGGGGGCCCGGGGAGCTGTTTTTT
TRBV3-1	TRBJ2-3	few	.	CASSQRTGEIPTDTQYF	TGTGCCAGCAGCCAGCGTACGGGGGAGATACCCACAGATACGCAGTATTTT
TRBV6-1	TRBJ1-1	few	.	CASSEWVKNTEAFF	TGTGCCAGCAGTGAATGGGTTAAGAACACTGAAGCTTTCTTT
TRBV14	TRBJ2-7	few	TRBD2	CASSPGLAREQYF	TGTGCGAGCTCTCCCGGACTAGCAAGGGAGCAGTACTTC
TRBV6-5	TRBJ1-2	many	.	CASSYNEGTGGYTF	TGTGCCAGCAGTTATAATGAGGGTACTGGTGGCTACACCTTC
TRBV6-1	TRBJ1-6	.	TRBD1	CASSPGQSNSPLHF	TGTGCCAGCAGTCCGGGACAGAGTAATTCACCCCTCCACTTT
TRBV7-9	TRBJ2-1	few	.	CASSKRTADNEQFF	TGTGCCAGCAGCAAAAGGACGGCAGACAATGAGCAGTTCTTC
TRBV27	TRBJ2-7	.	.	CASSRQAGFYEQYF	TGTGCCAGCAGTCGACAGGCCGGATTCTACGAGCAGTACTTC